Following are 28 T cell receptor beta chains from one sample sequenced in a study of blood T cell repertoires in COVID-19. TCRdb's table, derived via immunoSEQ multiplex PCR, lists solely in-frame clones and lacks some. The sample lists around 220,000 clones; about nine tenths were seen once. Sequenced input: peripheral blood. The receptor source for this set is a man over 45 with acute or convalescent COVID-19.

The chain couples TRBV3-1 (or the pseudogene TRBV3-2) to TRBJ2-5; 7 bases are shared with TRBD1. The V and J ends lost 1 base and 4 bases, in that order; junction bases with no gene match: 0. This CDR3 is 13 amino acids long. Looked up from germline, CDR1 is LGHDT and CDR2 is YNNKEL (reference sequence). CDR3 sequence reads: CASSQAGGETQYF. Here the CDR3 DNA reads TGTGCCAGCAGCCAAGCAGGGGGAGAGACCCAGTACTTC.

The chain has TRBV19 and TRBJ1-6, with 8 positions matching TRBD1. The junction had 3 bases not matched to a gene; V was cut back by 6 bases and J by 5 bases. Looked up from germline, CDR1 is LNHDA and CDR2 is SQIVND (reference sequence). The CDR3 extends over 14 amino acids. DNA of the CDR3: TGTGCCAGTAGACCGGGACAGGATAATTCACCCCTCCACTTT. Its translation: CASRPGQDNSPLHF.

The gene calls are TRBV7-9 and TRBJ1-2, with 8 bases matching TRBD1. V trimming: 2 bases; J trimming: 8 bases; junction bases outside the gene matches: 4. Germline V gives CDR1 SEHNR, CDR2 FQNEAQ (reference sequence). This CDR3 contains 13 residues. The CDR3 DNA reads TGTGCCAGCAGCTTATCAGGGGGCGAAGGCTACACCTTC. Encoded protein: CASSLSGGEGYTF. Looking up the rest from reference TRBV7-9 and TRBJ1-2 gives the full variable domain: DTGVSQNPRHKITKRGQNVTFRCDPISEHNRLYWYRQTLGQGPEFLTYFQNEAQLEKSRLLSDRFSAERPKGSFSTLEIQRTEQGDSAMYLCASSLSGGEGYTFGSGTRLTVV.

V is TRBV6-6 and J is TRBJ1-5; TRBD1 matches 9 bases. Per the germline V gene, CDR1 is MNHNY and CDR2 is SVGAGI (reference sequence). The CDR3 has 17 amino acids. V dropped 5 bases and J dropped 6; count of bases not matched to a gene: 14. The CDR3 reads CASSPLGGQGNLQPQHF. The DNA for the CDR3 is TGTGCCAGCAGTCCACTGGGGGGACAGGGCAATCTTCAGCCCCAGCATTTT.

This chain joins TRBV10-3 and TRBJ2-3; 7 nucleotides match TRBD1. Germline V CDR1 and CDR2: ENHRY, SYGVKD. The ends lost 8 bases at V and 2 bases at J; junction bases unmatched: 10. This CDR3 comprises 15 residues. The CDR3 reads CAIRNSQGDTDTQYF. The CDR3 DNA reads TGTGCCATCCGGAACTCCCAGGGGGACACAGATACGCAGTATTTT.

The chain carries TRBV4-1 and TRBJ1-2, with a possible D match to TRBD1 (5 bases). Germline assignment: CDR1 MGHRA and CDR2 YSYEKL. Trimming took 4 bases from V and 4 from J, leaving 13 bases between them. The CDR3 runs to 14 residues. Here the CDR3 DNA reads TGCGCCAGCAGCCTAAGTGGGGCGCGCTATGGCTACACCTTC. Translated: CASSLSGARYGYTF.

The chain carries TRBV18 and TRBJ2-4, with 8 nucleotides matching TRBD2. After removal of 3 bases from V and 4 bases from J, the junction contained 5 bases not matched to a gene. The CDR3 is 15 residues long. Germline CDR1 and CDR2: KGHSH and LQKENI. The CDR3: CASSPEGTRKNIQYF. In DNA, the CDR3 is TGTGCCAGCTCACCGGAGGGGACTAGAAAAAACATTCAGTACTTC.

The rearrangement links TRBV7-8 to TRBJ1-1; tentatively, D is TRBD1 (6 bases). The germline V gene encodes CDR1 SGHVS and CDR2 FQNEAQ. The CDR3 runs to 14 residues. Trimming took off 5 bases at V and 4 bases at J, with 14 bases between the two ends. Written as DNA, the CDR3 is TGTGCCAGCAGCCCGGTGAGGACAGTCACTGAAGCTTTCTTT. Protein sequence: CASSPVRTVTEAFF.

This clone was picked up one time. This sequence joins TRBV27 and TRBJ2-1, with D maybe TRBD1 (5 bases). Per germline, CDR1 MNHEY and CDR2 SMNVEV (reference sequence). V shed 6 bases and J shed 5 bases, with 14 bases lying between them. The length of the CDR3 is 14 residues. This CDR3 is CASSPRTPNNEQFF. The CDR3 nucleotides read TGTGCCAGCAGCCCAAGGACACCAAACAATGAGCAGTTCTTC.

The rearrangement joins TRBV29-1 to TRBJ2-2; D gene ambiguous. The V gene lost 8 bases and the J gene lost 3 bases, with 13 bases spanning the gap. Germline CDR1 reads SQVTM; CDR2 reads ANQGSEA. The CDR3 length is 13 residues. In DNA, the CDR3 is TGCAGCTCCCGGAGCCTCGACACCGGGGAGCTGTTTTTT. Residues: CSSRSLDTGELFF.

This chain connects TRBV7-2 to TRBJ2-1, with 10 bases matching TRBD2. The germline CDR1 and CDR2 sequences are SGHTA and FQGNSA. J gave up 2 bases and V 4 bases, and 5 bases lay outside the gene matches. CDR3 length: 16 amino acids. DNA for the CDR3: TGTGCCAGCAGCTCCTATAGCGGGGGGACCTACAATGAGCAGTTCTTC. As protein: CASSSYSGGTYNEQFF. Drawing the rest from reference TRBV7-2 and TRBJ2-1, the complete variable domain is GAGVSQSPSNKVTEKGKDVELRCDPISGHTALYWYRQSLGQGLEFLIYFQGNSAPDKSGLPSDRFSAERTGGSVSTLTIQRTQQEDSAVYLCASSSYSGGTYNEQFFGPGTRLTVL.

There are a few counts of this clone. The V gene is TRBV5-1, the J gene TRBJ1-1, with unresolved D. The CDR3 has 15 residues. Germline values: CDR1 SGHRS, CDR2 YFSETQ. Trimming shortened V by 0 bases and J by 7 bases, and 16 bases separated the two germline ends. The CDR3 sequence is CASSLGFTNANEAFF. The DNA of the CDR3 is TGCGCCAGCAGCTTGGGCTTCACCAATGCTAATGAAGCTTTCTTT.

This sequence joins TRBV7-9 and TRBJ2-3; unclear D gene. V was pared by 4 bases and J by 2 bases, with 7 bases between. Per germline, CDR1 SEHNR and CDR2 FQNEAQ (reference sequence). The CDR3 is made up of 13 amino acids. The CDR3 region has the DNA TGTGCCAGCAGCTCGGCGGCCACAGATACGCAGTATTTT. It encodes CASSSAATDTQYF.

The DNA of the CDR3 is TGTGCCAGCAGCTCACAGGGACAGGGGGCCGGCTACACCTTC. Amino acid sequence: CASSSQGQGAGYTF. The genes are TRBV5-5 and TRBJ1-2; 12 nucleotides line up with TRBD1. The CDR3 is 14 residues long. Germline CDR1 is SGHKS and CDR2 is YYEKEE (reference sequence). Trimming cost V 3 bases and J 8 bases; bases outside gene matches: 5.

The V call is TRBV27, the J call TRBJ1-6; possible D gene TRBD1, 5 bases. Trimming took off 5 bases at V and 11 bases at J, with 10 bases between the two ends. This CDR3 is built from 12 residues. Looked up from germline, CDR1 is MNHEY and CDR2 is SMNVEV (reference sequence). The CDR3 loop reads CASSGGRAPLHF. The CDR3 bases are TGTGCCAGCAGTGGGGGGAGGGCACCCCTCCACTTT.

The J gene is TRBJ1-1, the V gene TRBV5-1; 7 nucleotides agree with TRBD1. Germline V lookup: CDR1 SGHRS, CDR2 YFSETQ. The CDR3 consists of 14 residues. Trimming removed 4 bases from V and 6 bases from J; junction bases left unmatched: 9. The CDR3 coding sequence is TGCGCCAGCAGCAAAACAGGGGAGGTCGCTGAAGCTTTCTTT. This encodes CASSKTGEVAEAFF.

The chain has TRBV27 and TRBJ1-2; weak D call: TRBD1 (6 bases). This CDR3 spans 12 amino acids. Trimming left V 5 bases short and J 4 bases short, with 8 bases between. Germline CDR1 reads MNHEY; CDR2 reads SMNVEV (reference sequence). CDR3 in DNA: TGTGCCAGCAGTACGACAGGCTATGGCTACACCTTC. Amino acid sequence: CASSTTGYGYTF.

J is TRBJ1-2 and V is TRBV7-9; D gene uncertain. Trimming pared 5 bases from V and 4 bases from J, leaving 11 bases between. This CDR3 is built from 13 residues. Germline CDR1 SEHNR, CDR2 FQNEAQ (reference sequence). The CDR3 reads CASSPAVSYGYTF. DNA for the CDR3: TGTGCCAGCAGCCCCGCGGTCTCCTATGGCTACACCTTC.

This sequence joins TRBV4-1 and TRBJ1-6; D is possibly TRBD1 (6 bases). This CDR3 contains 15 residues. Trimming stripped 6 bases from V and 9 bases from J, with 18 bases between. Germline CDR1 and CDR2: MGHRA and YSYEKL. CDR3 loop: CASRLQTGFGSPLHF. The CDR3 nucleotides read TGCGCCAGCAGGCTCCAAACAGGGTTTGGTTCACCCCTCCACTTT.

CDR3 DNA: TGTGCCAGCTCACCATTTCGGACTAGCGGAAACACCGGGGAGCTGTTTTTT. Translating it yields CASSPFRTSGNTGELFF. The chain couples TRBV18 to TRBJ2-2; 10 nucleotides agree with TRBD2. Germline V CDR1 and CDR2: KGHSH, LQKENI. The trim removed 2 bases at V and 2 bases at J, leaving 5 bases unmatched. This CDR3 contains 17 residues. Together with reference TRBV18 and TRBJ2-2, the CDR3 gives the full variable domain: NAGVMQNPRHLVRRRGQEARLRCSPMKGHSHVYWYRQLPEEGLKFMVYLQKENIIDESGMPKERFSAEFPKEGPSILRIQQVVRGDSAAYFCASSPFRTSGNTGELFFGEGSRLTVL.

This sequence joins TRBV6-5 and TRBJ1-6; TRBD1 might be the D (6 bases). The CDR3 sequence is 15 residues long. Trimming pared 5 bases from V and 6 bases from J, leaving 14 bases between. The germline CDR1 and CDR2 sequences are MNHEY and SVGAGI. The CDR3 coding sequence is TGTGCCAGCAGTCCCACAGGGAGCGCTAATTCACCCCTCCACTTT. Translating gives CASSPTGSANSPLHF.

This clone was counted only a few times. The gene calls are TRBV4-1 and TRBJ2-1, with D maybe TRBD2 (5 bases). Germline CDR1 MGHRA, CDR2 YSYEKL. V was cut by 2 bases and J by 8 bases, with 13 bases left in between. The CDR3 loop spans 14 amino acids. This CDR3 is CASSQFGPEDEQFF. The CDR3 nucleotides are TGCGCCAGCAGCCAATTCGGCCCGGAGGATGAGCAGTTCTTC.

J is TRBJ1-1 and V is TRBV5-1; D gene ambiguous. Trimming pared 3 bases from V and 1 base from J, leaving 7 bases between. This CDR3 contains 13 residues. Germline V gives CDR1 SGHRS, CDR2 YFSETQ. In nucleotides, the CDR3 is TGCGCCAGCAGCTCCAACAAGAACACTGAAGCTTTCTTT. Protein product: CASSSNKNTEAFF.

The chain combines TRBV4-1 with TRBJ2-2; D gene unclear. The V end lost 2 bases, the J end lost 0 bases, and 7 bases lay between the germline ends. CDR1 is MGHRA, CDR2 YSYEKL, per germline. CDR3 length: 15 amino acids. The CDR3 coding sequence is TGCGCCAGCAGCCAAAGCTCCACGAACACCGGGGAGCTGTTTTTT. Translation: CASSQSSTNTGELFF.

Only a few counts were recorded for this clone. The rearrangement links TRBV29-1 to TRBJ2-7, with 9 bases identical to TRBD1. The length of the CDR3 is 13 residues. The germline gives CDR1 SQVTM, CDR2 ANQGSEA. After removal of 4 bases from V and 5 bases from J, the junction contained 6 bases not matched to a gene. The CDR3 spells CSVGTGALDEQYF. The CDR3 nucleotides are TGCAGCGTTGGGACAGGGGCTCTCGACGAGCAGTACTTC.

The gene calls are TRBV5-4 and TRBJ2-1, with 9 positions matching TRBD2. The CDR3 contains 15 residues. Germline assignment: CDR1 SGHNT and CDR2 YYREEE (reference sequence). J gave up 4 bases and V 2 bases, and 4 bases lay outside the gene matches. The CDR3 is CASSLGGGGYNEQFF. CDR3 in DNA: TGTGCCAGCAGCTTAGGCGGGGGGGGTTACAATGAGCAGTTCTTC.

The V gene is TRBV24-1, the J gene TRBJ1-1, with TRBD1 matching 9 bases. The CDR3 extends over 15 amino acids. Germline assignment: CDR1 KGHDR and CDR2 SFDVKD. V lost 2 bases, J lost 5 bases, and 5 bases stayed unmatched. The CDR3 sequence is CATSDWTGEVTEAFF. The CDR3 DNA follows: TGTGCCACCAGTGATTGGACAGGGGAAGTAACTGAAGCTTTCTTT.

This sequence joins TRBV5-8 and TRBJ1-5; the D gene is possibly TRBD1 (6 bases). Germline assignment: CDR1 SGHTS and CDR2 YDEGEE. The CDR3 runs 15 residues. Between the trimmed V and J ends, which lost 3 bases and 0 bases, there was a span of 10 bases. This chain's CDR3 is CASSSGHYSNQPQHF. The DNA of the CDR3 is TGTGCCAGCAGCTCGGGACACTATAGCAATCAGCCCCAGCATTTT.